Below, 10 T cell receptor beta chains from the same sample are listed, as sequenced in a study of cytomegalovirus exposure and HLA in healthy donors listed by TCRdb under 2017. Library creation used the immunoSEQ multiplex PCR assay. The multiplex PCR relied on a mix of 60 forward primers for TCR Vbeta segments and 13 reverse primers for TCR Jbeta segments. TCRdb holds this immuneACCESS table with in-frame rearrangements only. Some clones are missing; in checked studies, unresolved V genes explain under half, and the rest has no known cause. This sample lists around 170,000 clones; approximately 80% were detected once. The ten biggest clones cover 1.4% of the sample. The specimen sequenced was PBMCs. The receptors come from a girl aged 5-17 years in good health and CMV-seropositive.

The chain is built from TRBV30 and TRBJ2-1; maybe TRBD1 (5 bases). V was cut by 1 base and J by 3 bases, with 7 bases left in between. CDR1 is GTSNPN, CDR2 SVGIG, per germline (reference sequence). The CDR3 is made up of 13 amino acids. In DNA, the CDR3 is TGTGCCTGGAGTGGACAGTACTACAATGAGCAGTTCTTC. Its protein product is CAWSGQYYNEQFF. Supplemented by reference TRBV30 and TRBJ2-1, the full variable domain reads SQTIHQWPATLVQPVGSPLSLECTVEGTSNPNLYWYRQAAGRGLQLLFYSVGIGQISSEVPQNLSASRPQDRQFILSSKKLLLSDSGFYLCAWSGQYYNEQFFGPGTRLTVL.

In this sample, this clone turned up once. The chain carries TRBV10-1 and TRBJ2-5; 9 bases are a match to TRBD1. V lost 3 bases, J lost 4 bases, and 9 bases stayed unmatched. CDR1 is WNHNN and CDR2 is SYGVQD in the germline V gene (reference sequence). This CDR3 has 16 amino acids. For the CDR3, the DNA is TGCGCCAGCAGTGATTACGACAGGGGGGAGAGAGAGACCCAGTACTTC. Its translation is CASSDYDRGERETQYF.

This rearrangement joins TRBV15 to TRBJ2-2, with 10 bases matching TRBD1. The junction had 8 bases not matched to a gene; V was cut back by 4 bases and J by 6 bases. Germline CDR1 reads LNHNV; CDR2 reads YYDKDF (reference sequence). This CDR3 contains 16 residues. This chain's CDR3 is CATSITRTGGSGELFF. The CDR3 nucleotides read TGTGCCACCAGCATCACCAGGACAGGGGGGTCCGGGGAGCTGTTTTTT.

The V and J genes are TRBV5-1 and TRBJ2-1; a possible D gene is TRBD2 (5 bases). Germline CDR1 is SGHRS and CDR2 is YFSETQ. Deletions cut 0 bases from V and 1 base from J, with 14 bases between. The CDR3 is made up of 17 amino acids. In DNA, the CDR3 is TGCGCCAGCAGCTTGGCTAGCCCTATCGAGTCCTACAATGAGCAGTTCTTC. Translating gives CASSLASPIESYNEQFF.

This chain links TRBV18 with TRBJ2-5; TRBD1 might be the D (5 bases). This CDR3 has 15 amino acids. In germline, CDR1 is KGHSH, CDR2 LQKENI. The V end was cut by 3 bases, the J end by 5 bases, with 16 bases between. The CDR3 here is CASSPHPTESETQYF. The CDR3 DNA follows: TGTGCCAGCTCACCTCACCCGACAGAAAGTGAGACCCAGTACTTC.

The chain couples TRBV11-2 to TRBJ1-1; no clear D. Germline CDR1 is SGHAT and CDR2 is FQNNGV. The V end was cut by 11 bases, the J end by 3 bases, with 19 bases between. This CDR3 region has 14 residues. The CDR3 reads CADTRGTGDTEAFF. The CDR3 coding sequence is TGTGCCGATACACGGGGAACGGGAGACACTGAAGCTTTCTTT.

This clone was counted once. V and J are TRBV19 and TRBJ1-2, with 9 bases that match TRBD1. Trimming at V came to 6 bases and at J to 7 bases, leaving 6 bases not matched to a gene. CDR3 length equals 13 residues. The V gene's germline CDR1 is LNHDA and CDR2 SQIVND (reference sequence). The CDR3 DNA is TGTGCCAGTAGCGGGGACAGGGTTTCTGGCTACACCTTC. It specifies CASSGDRVSGYTF.

This clone was seen a handful of times. The rearrangement links TRBV10-2 to TRBJ1-4, with D uncertain. The CDR3 spans 12 residues. Germline assignment: CDR1 WSHSY and CDR2 SAAADI. The germline V and J ends were trimmed by 2 bases and 8 bases, with 6 bases remaining between them. CDR3 bases: TGCGCCAGCAGTGAGAGAGCCGAAAAACTGTTTTTT. Translated, it gives CASSERAEKLFF.

The chain is built from TRBV11-1 and TRBJ2-1, with D perhaps matching TRBD2 (7 bases). The germline V gene has CDR1 SGHAT and CDR2 FQDESV (reference sequence). The CDR3 has 15 residues. Trimming took off 3 bases at V and 2 bases at J, with 11 bases between the two ends. Here the CDR3 reads CASSLGGGAYNEQFF. CDR3 nucleotides: TGTGCCAGCAGCTTGGGGGGGGGCGCCTACAATGAGCAGTTCTTC.

V is TRBV6-1 and J is TRBJ2-7; TRBD2 aligns across 7 bases. CDR1 is MNHNS, CDR2 SASEGT, per germline. With V trimmed by 7 bases and J by 4 bases, 7 bases remained unmatched. The CDR3 runs to 13 residues. The CDR3: CASMRLAEYEQYF. The DNA of the CDR3 is TGTGCCAGCATGAGGCTAGCGGAGTACGAGCAGTACTTC.